This entry lists 8 T cell receptor beta chains sequenced from one sample in a study of neurological immune-mediated disorders. Regarding time point: longitudinal time-point 2. TCRdb re-called the 5' RACE reads through MiXCR, storing one row per CDR3 protein. The sample has around 49,000 distinct CDR3 sequences, under 15% seen once. Sequencing used PBMCs. The receptors here all came from a male donor with HTLV-1-associated myelopathy (HAM/TSP).

This clonotype was counted many times. The chain is built from TRBV12-3 or TRBV12-4 and TRBJ1-6, with 7 bases identical to TRBD1. The CDR3 has 15 amino acids. V lost 7 bases and J lost 7; bases outside the gene matches: 10. CDR3 sequence: CASTNQGGLNSPLHF. Written as DNA, the CDR3 is TGTGCCAGCACCAACCAGGGGGGTTTGAATTCACCCCTCCACTTT.

Ten or more counts support this clonotype. The gene calls are TRBV29-1 and TRBJ2-7; D might be TRBD1 (5 bases). The CDR3 is made up of 13 amino acids. CDR1 is SQVTM and CDR2 is ANQGSEA in the germline V gene. Trimming shortened V by 0 bases and J by 4 bases, and 10 bases separated the two germline ends. CDR3: CSVEDWGSYEQYF. Written as DNA, the CDR3 is TGCAGCGTTGAAGATTGGGGCAGTTACGAGCAGTACTTC.

This clonotype was picked up many times. The chain carries TRBV5-1 and TRBJ2-7; 8 bases fit TRBD1. The J segment lost 6 bases and the V segment lost 0 bases, leaving 11 bases of the junction unmatched. The length of the CDR3 is 16 residues. Germline CDR1 SGHRS, CDR2 YFSETQ. The CDR3 nucleotides read TGCGCCAGCAGCTTGGCCCAGGACAGGGTTGTGGCCGAGCAGTACTTC. This sequence encodes CASSLAQDRVVAEQYF.

CDR3 DNA sequence: TGCGCCAGCAGCTTCCAGGTTAAGAATTTAGACGAGCAGTTCTTC. It encodes CASSFQVKNLDEQFF. The chain uses TRBV5-1 and TRBJ2-1; D is undetermined. V lost 2 bases and J lost 10, with 19 bases in between. Germline loops: CDR1 SGHRS, CDR2 YFSETQ. This CDR3 is built from 15 residues.

There are many counts of this clonotype. The J gene is TRBJ2-6, the V gene TRBV5-1, with 8 bases lining up with TRBD1. V was pared by 5 bases and J by 2 bases, with 3 bases of the junction left unmatched. The germline V gene has CDR1 SGHRS and CDR2 YFSETQ. The CDR3 contains 15 residues. The CDR3 coding sequence is TGCGCCAGCAGACGACAGGGGACTGGGGCCAACGTCCTGACTTTC. Translated, it gives CASRRQGTGANVLTF.

J is TRBJ2-7 and V is TRBV5-8; D might be TRBD2 (5 bases). V lost 4 bases and J lost 2, with 16 bases in between. This CDR3 region has 15 residues. Germline V CDR1 and CDR2: SGHTS, YDEGEE. The CDR3 DNA is TGTGCCAGCAGCCCCGATCTGAGGGCTACCTACGAGCAGTACTTC. Its protein product is CASSPDLRATYEQYF.

The table lists this clonotype with many counts. V gene TRBV28 combines with J gene TRBJ1-3; a possible D gene is TRBD1 (5 bases). CDR1 and CDR2 from the germline V gene are MDHEN and SYDVKM. V lost 2 bases to trimming and J lost 0 bases, with 8 bases between them. This CDR3 spans 15 amino acids. CDR3 in amino acids: CASSLATVSGNTIYF. The CDR3 nucleotides read TGTGCCAGCAGTTTAGCGACAGTCTCTGGAAACACCATATATTTT. Full variable domain (outside the CDR3, taken from reference TRBV28 and TRBJ1-3): DVKVTQSSRYLVKRTGEKVFLECVQDMDHENMFWYRQDPGLGLRLIYFSYDVKMKEKGDIPEGYSVSREKKERFSLILESASTNQTSMYLCASSLATVSGNTIYFGEGSWLTVV.

This clonotype has at least ten counts. This sequence joins TRBV28 and TRBJ1-6; D remains unclear. Trimming removed 2 bases at V and 9 bases at J, with 14 bases between. The CDR3 has 15 amino acids. Germline lookup yields CDR1 MDHEN and CDR2 SYDVKM. In nucleotides, the CDR3 is TGTGCCAGCAGTTTAGATCCAGGAATTGGTTCACCCCTCCACTTT. This translates into CASSLDPGIGSPLHF.